This T cell receptor (beta chain) was sequenced in a study of T cells expressing NK-cell markers. Overall study context: Sorted CD3+CD56+NKG2C+, CD3+CD56+NKG2C- and CD3+CD56-NKG2C+ T cells supplied TCR beta repertoires. HCMV serostatus: seven of eight sequenced donors positive, one negative. Study conclusions and caveats: HCMV specificity of the expanded NKG2C+ T cell clones stayed unclear.

A note on this clonotype: The antigen is not known.

The CDR3 loop spans 15 amino acids. TCR beta cDNA was generated via 5'RACE template switching incorporating UMIs. TCRdb reanalyzed the 5' RACE reads, giving one entry per CDR3 protein sequence and no DNA. The sample's table shows about 260,000 distinct CDR3 sequences. Sequenced input: blood T cells: a sorted CD56 or NKG2C T cell subset, CD4+ or CD8+ T cells, or bulk PBMC T cells (not recorded which). This receptor was taken from a woman aged 18 to 75 in good health. This chain links TRBV12-3 or TRBV12-4 with TRBJ2-2; lacking DNA, the TRBD2 call made by TCRdb goes unchecked. CDR3 region: CASSLSGGGTGELFF.